The 2 T cell receptor beta chains in this list originate from one sample, sequenced in a study of cytomegalovirus exposure and HLA in healthy donors. Researchers ran the PCR with 60 Vbeta and 13 Jbeta primers. Repertoires were generated with immunoSEQ multiplex PCR, while TCRdb's copy carries only in-frame clones and drops some. This table holds about 140,000 clones, roughly four fifths found once. The sample was PBMCs. Receptors originate from a man aged 30-40 years in good health and CMV-seronegative.

CDR3 protein: CASSKEESSTDTQYF. The CDR3 bases are TGTGCCAGCAGCAAAGAGGAGAGTAGCACAGATACGCAGTATTTT. The rearrangement links TRBV21-1 to TRBJ2-3; TRBD2 is the table's D call and was not checked against the DNA. TRBV21-1 is noted as a pseudogene. The CDR3 is 15 residues long.

The chain has TRBV28 and TRBJ2-1; 14 bases align to TRBD2. Germline CDR1 is MDHEN and CDR2 is SYDVKM. The CDR3 consists of 19 residues. V was clipped by 6 bases and J by 6 bases; unmatched bases: 16. The CDR3 spells CASSTPTPGTSGSLNEQFF. As DNA, the CDR3 is TGTGCCAGCAGCACTCCCACCCCCGGGACTAGCGGGAGTCTCAATGAGCAGTTCTTC.